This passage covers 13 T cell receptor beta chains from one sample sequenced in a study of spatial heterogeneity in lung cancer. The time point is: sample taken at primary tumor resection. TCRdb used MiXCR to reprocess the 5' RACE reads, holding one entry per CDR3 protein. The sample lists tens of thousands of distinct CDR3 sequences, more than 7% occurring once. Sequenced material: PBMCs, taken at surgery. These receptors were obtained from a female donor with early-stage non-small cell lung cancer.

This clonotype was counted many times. CDR3 sequence: CASRVPARETQYF. The CDR3 DNA sequence: TGTGCCAGCAGGGTGCCAGCGAGAGAGACCCAGTACTTC. The chain joins TRBV28 to TRBJ2-5; D is unclear. There are 13 residues in the CDR3. Trimming cost V 6 bases and J 4 bases, with 12 bases left between them. CDR1 and CDR2 (germline): MDHEN, SYDVKM.

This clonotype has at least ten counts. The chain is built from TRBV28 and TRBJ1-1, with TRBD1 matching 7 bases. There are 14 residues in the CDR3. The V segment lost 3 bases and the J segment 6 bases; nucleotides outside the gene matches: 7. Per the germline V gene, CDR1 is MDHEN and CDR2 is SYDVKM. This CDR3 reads CASSLGQFSAEAFF. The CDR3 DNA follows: TGTGCCAGCAGTTTGGGACAGTTTTCGGCTGAAGCTTTCTTT.

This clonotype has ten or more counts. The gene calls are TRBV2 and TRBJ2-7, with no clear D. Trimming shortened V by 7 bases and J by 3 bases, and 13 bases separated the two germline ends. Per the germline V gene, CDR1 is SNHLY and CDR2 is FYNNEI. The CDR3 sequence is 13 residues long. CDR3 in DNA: TGTGCCAGCAACCCCCTGGCCGGCTACGAGCAGTACTTC. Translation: CASNPLAGYEQYF.

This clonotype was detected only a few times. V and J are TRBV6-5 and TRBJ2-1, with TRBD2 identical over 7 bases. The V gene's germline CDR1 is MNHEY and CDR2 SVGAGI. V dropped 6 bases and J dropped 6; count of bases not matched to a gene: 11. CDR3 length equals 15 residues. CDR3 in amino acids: CASSRMAGVLNEQFF. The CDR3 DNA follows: TGTGCCAGCAGCCGCATGGCGGGGGTTCTCAATGAGCAGTTCTTC.

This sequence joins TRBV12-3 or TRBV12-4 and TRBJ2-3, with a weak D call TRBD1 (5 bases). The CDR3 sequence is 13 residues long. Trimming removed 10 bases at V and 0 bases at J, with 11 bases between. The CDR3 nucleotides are TGTGCCACTTCGACAGCAAGCACAGATACGCAGTATTTT. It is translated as CATSTASTDTQYF.

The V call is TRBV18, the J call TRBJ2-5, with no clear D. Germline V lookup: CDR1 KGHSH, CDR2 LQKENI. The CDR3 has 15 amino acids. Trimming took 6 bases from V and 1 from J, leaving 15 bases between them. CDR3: CASSQDLSGQETQYF. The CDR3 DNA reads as TGTGCCAGCTCCCAGGATTTGTCAGGCCAAGAGACCCAGTACTTC.

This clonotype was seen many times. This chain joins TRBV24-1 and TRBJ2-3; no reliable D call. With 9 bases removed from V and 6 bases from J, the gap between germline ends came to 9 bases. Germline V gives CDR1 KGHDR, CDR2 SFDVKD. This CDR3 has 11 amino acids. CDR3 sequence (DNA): TGTGCCACCTCCTTTGAGGATACGCAGTATTTT. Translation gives CATSFEDTQYF.

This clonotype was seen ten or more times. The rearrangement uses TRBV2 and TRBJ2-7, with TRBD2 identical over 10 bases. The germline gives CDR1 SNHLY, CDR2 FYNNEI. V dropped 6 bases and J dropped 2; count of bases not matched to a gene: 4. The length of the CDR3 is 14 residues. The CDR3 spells CASRRTSGTYEQYF. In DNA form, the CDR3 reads TGTGCCAGCAGAAGGACTAGCGGAACCTACGAGCAGTACTTC.

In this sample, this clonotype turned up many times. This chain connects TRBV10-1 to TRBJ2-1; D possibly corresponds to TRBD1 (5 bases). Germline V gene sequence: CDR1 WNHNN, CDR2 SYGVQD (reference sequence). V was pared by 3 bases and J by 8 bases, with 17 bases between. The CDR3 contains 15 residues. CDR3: CASSDSDNRYDEQFF. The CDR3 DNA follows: TGCGCCAGCAGTGATTCGGACAACCGTTACGATGAGCAGTTCTTC.

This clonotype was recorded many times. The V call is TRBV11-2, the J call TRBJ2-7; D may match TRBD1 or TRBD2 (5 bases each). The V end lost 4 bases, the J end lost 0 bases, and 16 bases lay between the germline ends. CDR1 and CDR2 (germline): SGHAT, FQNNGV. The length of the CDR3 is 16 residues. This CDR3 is CASSSILGVFSYEQYF. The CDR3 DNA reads TGTGCCAGCAGCTCGATTCTGGGGGTCTTCTCCTACGAGCAGTACTTC. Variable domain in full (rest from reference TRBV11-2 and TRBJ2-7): EAGVAQSPRYKIIEKRQSVAFWCNPISGHATLYWYQQILGQGPKLLIQFQNNGVVDDSQLPKDRFSAERLKGVDSTLKIQPAKLEDSAVYLCASSSILGVFSYEQYFGPGTRLTVT.

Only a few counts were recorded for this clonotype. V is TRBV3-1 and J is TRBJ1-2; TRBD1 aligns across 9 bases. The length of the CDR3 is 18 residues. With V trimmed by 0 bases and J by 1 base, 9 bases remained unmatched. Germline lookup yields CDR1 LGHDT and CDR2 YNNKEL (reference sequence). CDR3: CASSQEVLGQGINYGYTF. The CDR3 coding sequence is TGTGCCAGCAGCCAAGAAGTCTTGGGACAGGGCATTAACTATGGCTACACCTTC. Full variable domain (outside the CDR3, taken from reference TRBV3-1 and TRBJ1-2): DTAVSQTPKYLVTQMGNDKSIKCEQNLGHDTMYWYKQDSKKFLKIMFSYNNKELIINETVPNRFSPKSPDKAHLNLHINSLELGDSAVYFCASSQEVLGQGINYGYTFGSGTRLTVV.

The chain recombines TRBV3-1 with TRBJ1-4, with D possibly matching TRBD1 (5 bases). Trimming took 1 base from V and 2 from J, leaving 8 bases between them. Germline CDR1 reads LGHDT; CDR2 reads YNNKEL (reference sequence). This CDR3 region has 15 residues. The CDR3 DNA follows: TGTGCCAGCAGCCAAGTGGGGCGGACTAATGAAAAACTGTTTTTT. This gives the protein CASSQVGRTNEKLFF.

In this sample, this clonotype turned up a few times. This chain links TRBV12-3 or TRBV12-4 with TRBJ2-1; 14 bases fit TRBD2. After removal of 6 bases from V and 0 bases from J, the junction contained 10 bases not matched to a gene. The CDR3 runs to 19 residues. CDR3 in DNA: TGTGCCAGCAGCCAGAACCGCGGGACTAGCGGGAGCTCCTACAATGAGCAGTTCTTC. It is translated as CASSQNRGTSGSSYNEQFF.